A single sample gave rise to the 25 T cell receptor beta chains below, sequenced in a study of blood T cell repertoires in COVID-19. Profiling relied on immunoSEQ multiplex PCR, and the TCRdb table lists in-frame clones only, not all of them. The sample holds roughly 340,000 clones; around 87% are singletons and the top ten take around 2%. The specimen sequenced was PBMCs or T cells enriched from blood (not recorded which). The receptors stem from a man in his forties in a cohort exposed to, infected with or recovered from COVID-19 (not recorded which).

This chain links TRBV19 with TRBJ1-3; 8 bases are a match to TRBD1. V was pared by 5 bases and J by 5 bases, with 5 bases of the junction left unmatched. The CDR3 contains 14 residues. Germline CDR1 LNHDA, CDR2 SQIVND (reference sequence). The chain's CDR3 is CASSFGQGRNTIYF. DNA for the CDR3: TGTGCCAGTAGTTTCGGACAGGGACGAAACACCATATATTTT.

CDR3 in DNA: TGCGCCAGCAGCCCCCTGGGCGGGAGTGGAGAGACCCAGTACTTC. It yields the protein CASSPLGGSGETQYF. The V call is TRBV5-1, the J call TRBJ2-5, with TRBD2 identical over 7 bases. Germline-derived CDR1 and CDR2 are SGHRS and YFSETQ. The length of the CDR3 is 15 residues. With 4 bases clipped from V and 4 bases from J, the junction kept 10 bases outside the gene matches.

V gene TRBV20-1 combines with J gene TRBJ1-2; 10 nucleotides agree with TRBD1. Germline V gene sequence: CDR1 DFQATT, CDR2 SNEGSKA (reference sequence). The CDR3 has 11 residues. CDR3 DNA: TGCAGCACCTGGACAGGGGGTGGCTACACCTTC. It is translated as CSTWTGGGYTF.

This clone was found a few times. The DNA for the CDR3 is TGCGCCAGCAGCTTCGACCCGGGAAACACTGAAGCTTTCTTT. This gives the protein CASSFDPGNTEAFF. V is TRBV5-1 and J is TRBJ1-1; D call uncertain. CDR3 length equals 14 residues. V was clipped by 2 bases and J by 2 bases, with 10 bases between them. Germline V gives CDR1 SGHRS, CDR2 YFSETQ.

The J gene is TRBJ1-2, the V gene TRBV19; possibly TRBD1 for D (5 bases). The CDR3 loop spans 14 amino acids. Germline CDR1 is LNHDA and CDR2 is SQIVND (reference sequence). V lost 1 base, J lost 4 bases, and 10 bases lay in between. The CDR3 protein is CASSIGGGAYGYTF. The CDR3 DNA is TGTGCCAGTAGTATAGGCGGAGGGGCCTATGGCTACACCTTC.

This chain connects TRBV25-1 to TRBJ2-2; TRBD1 might be the D (6 bases). The CDR3 loop spans 15 amino acids. The V and J ends lost 2 bases and 3 bases respectively, with 10 bases between them. CDR1 is MGHDK and CDR2 is SYGVNS in the germline V gene. The chain's CDR3 is CASSEQGGYTGELFF. CDR3 nucleotides: TGTGCCAGCAGTGAACAAGGGGGTTACACCGGGGAGCTGTTTTTT.

J is TRBJ1-2 and V is TRBV12-5, with D unresolved. Germline V CDR1 and CDR2: LGHNT, FRNRAP. V lost 1 base and J lost 5, with 8 bases in between. The CDR3 is 13 amino acids. DNA of the CDR3: TGTGCTAGTGGTTTGGGACAATTATATGGCTACACCTTC. Amino acid sequence: CASGLGQLYGYTF.

The rearrangement uses TRBV6-5 and TRBJ2-7, with 11 bases aligning to TRBD2. Germline lookup yields CDR1 MNHEY and CDR2 SVGAGI. The CDR3 has 15 amino acids. J gave up 0 bases and V 6 bases, and 4 bases lay outside the gene matches. The CDR3 nucleotides read TGTGCCAGCAGGGAGGGACTAGCGGCCTCCTACGAGCAGTACTTC. Its protein product is CASREGLAASYEQYF.

V and J are TRBV18 and TRBJ2-7, with D possibly TRBD1 on 5 matching bases. The CDR3 contains 13 residues. Germline assignment: CDR1 KGHSH and CDR2 LQKENI. V was cut by 3 bases and J by 3 bases, with 9 bases left in between. The CDR3 coding sequence is TGTGCCAGCTCACCCCTAAGGGGCTACGAGCAGTACTTC. The encoded protein is CASSPLRGYEQYF.

This clone was detected only a few times. The chain uses TRBV27 and TRBJ2-3; a possible D gene is TRBD2 (6 bases). This CDR3 is 17 amino acids long. V dropped 8 bases and J dropped 3 bases, with 24 bases sitting between them. Germline CDR1 and CDR2: MNHEY and SMNVEV (reference sequence). CDR3 DNA sequence: TGTGCCAGCGCAATAAGAAAGGGTGCACGGGAGACAGATACGCAGTATTTT. Its translation: CASAIRKGARETDTQYF.

V usage is TRBV27 and J usage is TRBJ2-5; maybe TRBD2 (5 bases). This CDR3 contains 15 residues. The V end lost 3 bases, the J end lost 5 bases, and 16 bases lay between the germline ends. CDR1 and CDR2 from the germline V gene are MNHEY and SMNVEV (reference sequence). Here the CDR3 DNA reads TGTGCCAGCAGTTTCGGCAGGACCGGAGGTGAGACCCAGTACTTC. Translated, it gives CASSFGRTGGETQYF.

This chain joins TRBV18 and TRBJ2-1; D unclear. V was pared by 3 bases and J by 9 bases, with 9 bases between. The germline V gene has CDR1 KGHSH and CDR2 LQKENI. This CDR3 contains 12 residues. The CDR3 reads CASSPKQIEQFF. The DNA of the CDR3 is TGTGCCAGCTCACCGAAACAGATTGAGCAGTTCTTC.

The rearrangement uses TRBV7-9 and TRBJ1-2; unclear D gene. The ends were cut back, 1 base at V and 2 bases at J, with 11 bases in the middle. Germline V gene lookup returns CDR1 SEHNR and CDR2 FQNEAQ (reference sequence). This CDR3 is built from 15 residues. CDR3 DNA sequence: TGTGCCAGCAGCTTAGGAGAGGGAGCCAACTATGGCTACACCTTC. Encoded protein: CASSLGEGANYGYTF.

J is TRBJ2-5 and V is TRBV5-4; 8 bases line up with TRBD1. The CDR3 length is 15 residues. The V and J ends lost 3 bases and 3 bases, in that order; junction bases with no gene match: 7. CDR1 is SGHNT, CDR2 YYREEE, per germline (reference sequence). The CDR3 nucleotides read TGTGCCAGCAGCTCCCCCGGACAGGGAAAAGAGACCCAGTACTTC. Its protein is CASSSPGQGKETQYF.

The V and J genes are TRBV20-1 and TRBJ2-3; the D is unclear. V lost 6 bases and J lost 9, with 13 bases in between. Germline lookup yields CDR1 DFQATT and CDR2 SNEGSKA (reference sequence). This CDR3 contains 11 residues. The CDR3: CSAILGRTQYF. The CDR3 coding sequence is TGCAGTGCCATTCTAGGAAGAACGCAGTATTTT.

The gene calls are TRBV18 and TRBJ2-7; possibly TRBD1 for D (6 bases). CDR3 length equals 13 residues. The V gene lost 6 bases and the J gene lost 3 bases, with 12 bases spanning the gap. Germline V gives CDR1 KGHSH, CDR2 LQKENI. The CDR3 DNA sequence: TGTGCCAGCTCGGCCGCACAGGGCTACGAGCAGTACTTC. It yields the protein CASSAAQGYEQYF.

This clone was found once. The chain joins TRBV27 to TRBJ2-7; 7 bases line up with TRBD1. Germline V CDR1 and CDR2: MNHEY, SMNVEV (reference sequence). Unmatched junction bases numbered 7, after V lost 4 bases and J lost 4 bases. This CDR3 is 14 amino acids long. The CDR3 is CASSSRGLWYEQYF. CDR3 coding DNA: TGTGCCAGCAGTTCGAGGGGGCTTTGGTACGAGCAGTACTTC.

This rearrangement joins TRBV15 to TRBJ2-1; weak D call: TRBD1 (6 bases). With 5 bases removed from V and 4 bases from J, the gap between germline ends came to 12 bases. CDR1 LNHNV and CDR2 YYDKDF come from the germline V gene (reference sequence). The CDR3 contains 14 residues. For the CDR3, the DNA is TGTGCCACCAGCGCACAGGGACCATACAATGAGCAGTTCTTC. This encodes CATSAQGPYNEQFF.

The chain couples TRBV19 to TRBJ1-3; D remains unclear. Trimming stripped 2 bases from V and 0 bases from J, with 11 bases between. Germline CDR1 LNHDA, CDR2 SQIVND (reference sequence). The CDR3 spans 16 residues. CDR3 residues: CASSISTAISGNTIYF. In DNA form, the CDR3 reads TGTGCCAGTAGTATAAGTACAGCTATCTCTGGAAACACCATATATTTT.

This clone was detected once. This chain links TRBV30 with TRBJ2-1; 8 nucleotides line up with TRBD2. Germline V gene lookup returns CDR1 GTSNPN and CDR2 SVGIG (reference sequence). The CDR3 length is 15 residues. V was clipped by 3 bases and J by 8 bases; unmatched bases: 12. DNA for the CDR3: TGTGCCTGGAGGACACCGGGACTAGGTCTCGATGAGCAGTTCTTC. It translates to CAWRTPGLGLDEQFF.

The J gene is TRBJ2-7, the V gene TRBV5-1; D may be TRBD2 (6 bases). The CDR3 sequence is 15 residues long. CDR1 is SGHRS, CDR2 YFSETQ, per germline. V was trimmed by 1 base and J by 2 bases, leaving 13 bases between them. The DNA for the CDR3 is TGCGCCAGCAGCTTGTCCGGGACTGTCACCTACGAGCAGTACTTC. This translates into CASSLSGTVTYEQYF.

This clone was counted a few times. V usage is TRBV11-3 and J usage is TRBJ2-2; the D is unclear. Per germline, CDR1 SGHNT and CDR2 YENEEA. The CDR3 covers 12 residues. V dropped 3 bases and J dropped 4 bases, with 3 bases sitting between them. The CDR3 sequence is CASSFLTGELFF. The CDR3, as DNA: TGTGCCAGCAGCTTCCTCACCGGGGAGCTGTTTTTT.

The chain links TRBV7-3 to TRBJ1-1; the match to TRBD1 covers 8 bases. Trimming took 5 bases from V and 8 from J; bases not matched to a gene: 4. Germline loops: CDR1 SGHTA, CDR2 FQGTGA. CDR3 length equals 12 residues. CDR3 nucleotides: TGTGCCAGCAGCCCAGGACAGGGCGAAGCTTTCTTT. Translating it yields CASSPGQGEAFF.

The rearrangement links TRBV5-1 to TRBJ2-1; D ambiguous. Per the germline V gene, CDR1 is SGHRS and CDR2 is YFSETQ. With 0 bases removed from V and 15 bases from J, the gap between germline ends came to 16 bases. The CDR3 has 13 amino acids. CDR3 in DNA: TGCGCCAGCAGCTTGGGACTGGGTCTCGGAAGGTTCTTC. This sequence encodes CASSLGLGLGRFF.

V and J are TRBV7-8 and TRBJ2-1, with D possibly being TRBD2 (6 bases). The CDR3 spans 17 residues. Per the germline V gene, CDR1 is SGHVS and CDR2 is FQNEAQ. V was clipped by 4 bases and J by 6 bases, with 22 bases between them. The CDR3 reads CASSSPVLVAATNEQFF. Written as DNA, the CDR3 is TGTGCCAGCAGCTCCCCAGTACTAGTAGCGGCCACCAATGAGCAGTTCTTC.